This T cell receptor beta chain was recovered during a study of blood T cell repertoires in COVID-19. Study in general: The United States, Italy and Spain supplied acute and convalescent COVID-19 samples. PBMCs, B-cell-depleted T cells, or T cells provided the cDNA or gDNA that made up the material.

Method: immunoSEQ multiplex PCR; TCRdb's copy keeps in-frame clones and lacks some. The table has around 83,000 clones, around 89% seen once. Sequenced sample: peripheral blood. The source of this sequence is a man in his 70s with active or convalescent COVID-19.

The CDR3 DNA sequence: TGTGCCAGCAGTAGTGGACACCTAAATACTGAAGCTTTCTTT. Translating gives CASSSGHLNTEAFF. The V and J genes are TRBV6-5 and TRBJ1-1; D perhaps matches TRBD1 (5 bases). The CDR3 loop spans 14 amino acids. Germline assignment: CDR1 MNHEY and CDR2 SVGAGI. Trimming left V 5 bases short and J 5 bases short, with 15 bases between.